Listed here are 7 T cell receptor beta chains from one sample, sequenced in a study of cytomegalovirus exposure and HLA in healthy donors. The study ran its PCR with 60 Vbeta and 13 Jbeta primers. Some clones are missing from TCRdb's copy, which holds only in-frame ones; the method was immunoSEQ multiplex PCR. The sample contains 170,000 or so clones, 60% to 80% of which appear only once. Sequencing was carried out using PBMCs. Receptor source: a man between 60 and 70 years old in good health and CMV-seronegative.

This sequence joins TRBV11-2 and TRBJ2-7; TRBD2 matches 11 bases. This CDR3 has 15 residues. V was clipped by 5 bases and J by 2 bases; unmatched bases: 5. Germline V gene lookup returns CDR1 SGHAT and CDR2 FQNNGV. CDR3 in DNA: TGTGCCAGCAGCCAACTTAGCGGGAGGGCCTACGAGCAGTACTTC. As protein: CASSQLSGRAYEQYF.

The J gene is TRBJ2-6, the V gene TRBV28, with TRBD1 matching 7 bases. Germline trimming cut 6 bases from V and 3 bases from J; bases unmatched to any gene: 5. Germline V gene data show CDR1 as MDHEN and CDR2 as SYDVKM. The CDR3 is 15 residues long. Here the CDR3 reads CASRPGGVGANVLTF. CDR3 sequence (DNA): TGTGCCAGCAGGCCAGGGGGTGTTGGGGCCAACGTCCTGACTTTC.

This clone occurred a few times. The rearrangement joins TRBV15 to TRBJ2-7; maybe TRBD2 (5 bases). The CDR3 consists of 14 residues. V gave up 0 bases and J gave up 7 bases, with 13 bases separating them. From germline, CDR1 is LNHNV and CDR2 YYDKDF (reference sequence). The DNA of the CDR3 is TGTGCCACCAGCAGAGATCAGCCGGACTGGGAGCAGTACTTC. Amino acids: CATSRDQPDWEQYF.

The chain carries TRBV7-8 and TRBJ2-1; 8 nucleotides match TRBD2. Per the germline V gene, CDR1 is SGHVS and CDR2 is FQNEAQ. CDR3 length: 13 residues. V shed 6 bases, J shed 6 bases, and the junction held 4 bases outside the gene matches. This chain's CDR3 is CASRRLASNEQFF. The CDR3 DNA sequence: TGTGCCAGCAGAAGACTAGCGAGCAATGAGCAGTTCTTC.

The genes are TRBV2 and TRBJ1-1, with 8 bases lining up with TRBD1. V was clipped by 7 bases and J by 5 bases; unmatched bases: 6. Germline CDR1 is SNHLY and CDR2 is FYNNEI. This CDR3 contains 13 residues. The CDR3 bases are TGTGCCAGCAACCCAGGGGGCTGGACTGAAGCTTTCTTT. This sequence encodes CASNPGGWTEAFF.

The rearrangement links TRBV5-1 to TRBJ1-6, with D possibly matching TRBD1 (5 bases). Trimming cost V 0 bases and J 10 bases, with 17 bases left between them. The CDR3 covers 16 residues. CDR1 SGHRS and CDR2 YFSETQ come from the germline V gene. As DNA, the CDR3 is TGCGCCAGCAGCTTGGCCGTCGGGGGGAGTCGGTCACCCCTCCACTTT. This gives the protein CASSLAVGGSRSPLHF.

The CDR3 sequence is CASRTAYYGYTF. The CDR3 nucleotides read TGTGCCAGCAGGACAGCTTACTATGGCTACACCTTC. The chain has TRBV28 and TRBJ1-2, with D possibly TRBD1 on 5 matching bases. This CDR3 spans 12 amino acids. Trimming cost V 6 bases and J 3 bases, with 8 bases left between them. In germline, CDR1 is MDHEN, CDR2 SYDVKM.